Presented here are 30 T cell receptor beta chains from one specimen sequenced in a study of T cell responses to AZD1222 COVID-19 vaccine. Profiled with immunoSEQ multiplex PCR; TCRdb holds only in-frame clones, not every one. This table holds more than 250,000 clones, more than 85% found once. Sequenced material: peripheral blood, taken on day 0 of AZD1222 vaccination. The source of these receptors is an adult in good health.

This chain connects TRBV20-1 to TRBJ1-6; D is possibly TRBD1 (5 bases). Per germline, CDR1 DFQATT and CDR2 SNEGSKA (reference sequence). This CDR3 comprises 14 residues. V was pared by 3 bases and J by 5 bases, with 11 bases between. The CDR3 loop reads CSASKGIDNSPLHF. In DNA form, the CDR3 reads TGCAGTGCTAGTAAGGGGATCGATAATTCACCCCTCCACTTT.

The rearrangement joins TRBV7-9 to TRBJ2-2; D gene unclear. V was clipped by 0 bases and J by 6 bases, with 11 bases between them. The CDR3 is made up of 15 amino acids. CDR1 SEHNR and CDR2 FQNEAQ come from the germline V gene (reference sequence). This CDR3 reads CASSLAGSWAGELFF. CDR3 DNA: TGTGCCAGCAGCTTAGCGGGGTCATGGGCCGGGGAGCTGTTTTTT.

V gene TRBV19 combines with J gene TRBJ2-2, with 8 bases matching TRBD1. This CDR3 region has 16 residues. With 8 bases clipped from V and 5 bases from J, the junction kept 13 bases outside the gene matches. Germline CDR1 is LNHDA and CDR2 is SQIVND (reference sequence). CDR3 loop: CASLSPTGGLTGELFF. In DNA, the CDR3 is TGTGCCAGTCTCTCCCCCACAGGGGGTTTAACCGGGGAGCTGTTTTTT. The full variable domain, with the rest looked up from reference TRBV19 and TRBJ2-2, is DGGITQSPKYLFRKEGQNVTLSCEQNLNHDAMYWYRQDPGQGLRLIYYSQIVNDFQKGDIAEGYSVSREKKESFPLTVTSAQKNPTAFYLCASLSPTGGLTGELFFGEGSRLTVL.

The V call is TRBV6-6, the J call TRBJ1-1, with D possibly being TRBD1 (5 bases). In germline, CDR1 is MNHNY, CDR2 SVGAGI (reference sequence). V lost 6 bases to trimming and J lost 1 base, with 18 bases between them. The CDR3 consists of 16 residues. This CDR3 reads CASRDSSRGGNTEAFF. Here the CDR3 DNA reads TGTGCCAGCAGAGATTCTTCTAGGGGAGGGAACACTGAAGCTTTCTTT.

The CDR3 sequence is CASSLVGRNTYEQYF. The DNA of the CDR3 is TGTGCCAGCAGCTTGGTGGGTAGGAACACCTACGAGCAGTACTTC. This chain connects TRBV5-4 to TRBJ2-7; D is unresolved. The germline CDR1 and CDR2 sequences are SGHNT and YYREEE (reference sequence). Trimming cost V 0 bases and J 2 bases, with 12 bases left between them. The CDR3 spans 15 residues.

The V call is TRBV10-3, the J call TRBJ2-3; D is tentatively TRBD1 or TRBD2 (5 bases each). Germline V gene data show CDR1 as ENHRY and CDR2 as SYGVKD. With 10 bases removed from V and 2 bases from J, the gap between germline ends came to 19 bases. CDR3 length: 15 residues. CDR3 sequence: CATRGANILTDTQYF. DNA of the CDR3: TGTGCCACCCGGGGCGCAAACATCCTCACAGATACGCAGTATTTT.

This chain connects TRBV11-1 to TRBJ1-5, with 9 nucleotides matching TRBD1. The CDR3 covers 13 residues. Germline-derived CDR1 and CDR2 are SGHAT and FQDESV (reference sequence). Trimming at V came to 5 bases and at J to 6 bases, leaving 2 bases not matched to a gene. The CDR3 DNA is TGTGCCAGCAGCACGGACAGGGGTCAGCCCCAGCATTTT. Protein: CASSTDRGQPQHF.

In its sample, this clone was seen many times. The chain has TRBV7-9 and TRBJ1-4; TRBD1 matches 9 bases. The CDR3 runs to 17 residues. Germline V gene sequence: CDR1 SEHNR, CDR2 FQNEAQ (reference sequence). J lost 0 bases, V lost 5 bases, and 7 bases had no gene match. CDR3 bases: TGTGCCAGCAGCCTTGGACAGGGGCGGGCAACTAATGAAAAACTGTTTTTT. It codes for CASSLGQGRATNEKLFF.

The chain carries TRBV15 and TRBJ2-5; D not certain. This CDR3 has 15 residues. CDR1 LNHNV and CDR2 YYDKDF come from the germline V gene (reference sequence). V lost 4 bases to trimming and J lost 5 bases, with 17 bases between them. CDR3: CATSNPLVVSETQYF. The CDR3 nucleotides read TGTGCCACCAGCAATCCTTTGGTGGTTTCCGAGACCCAGTACTTC.

This chain links TRBV3-1 (or the pseudogene TRBV3-2) with TRBJ2-1; no clear D gene. The V end lost 6 bases, the J end lost 0 bases, and 18 bases lay between the germline ends. CDR3 length: 17 amino acids. The germline V gene has CDR1 LGHDT and CDR2 YNNKEL (reference sequence). CDR3 DNA sequence: TGTGCCAGCAGTCGTACCCGGCCTGGAAGCTCCTACAATGAGCAGTTCTTC. Residues: CASSRTRPGSSYNEQFF.

The chain couples TRBV28 to TRBJ1-5; D is unresolved. The CDR3 has 11 residues. The germline V and J ends were trimmed by 8 bases and 9 bases, with 11 bases remaining between them. The germline gives CDR1 MDHEN, CDR2 SYDVKM. The CDR3 sequence: CASGRRWPQHF. CDR3 coding DNA: TGTGCCAGCGGCAGGCGGTGGCCCCAGCATTTT.

The chain joins TRBV9 to TRBJ1-1; perhaps TRBD1 as D (5 bases). CDR1 is SGDLS, CDR2 YYNGEE, per germline. The CDR3 is 14 residues long. Trimming took off 0 bases at V and 5 bases at J, with 11 bases between the two ends. CDR3 coding DNA: TGTGCCAGCAGCGTAGGAGGGGCGCGGACTGAAGCTTTCTTT. It is translated as CASSVGGARTEAFF. Filled out from reference TRBV9 and TRBJ1-1, the complete variable domain reads DSGVTQTPKHLITATGQRVTLRCSPRSGDLSVYWYQQSLDQGLQFLIQYYNGEERAKGNILERFSAQQFPDLHSELNLSSLELGDSALYFCASSVGGARTEAFFGQGTRLTVV.

The genes are TRBV11-3 and TRBJ2-1; D is tentatively TRBD1 or TRBD2 (7 bases each). This CDR3 contains 16 residues. Per the germline V gene, CDR1 is SGHNT and CDR2 is YENEEA. The germline V and J ends were trimmed by 5 bases and 9 bases, with 23 bases remaining between them. The CDR3 nucleotides are TGTGCCAGCAGCCCAGGGGGGGCTAGTGGTCGTGTTGAGCAGTTCTTC. Residues: CASSPGGASGRVEQFF.

The chain recombines TRBV2 with TRBJ1-6, with TRBD1 matching over 11 bases. The CDR3 consists of 15 residues. Germline V lookup: CDR1 SNHLY, CDR2 FYNNEI. The V segment lost 2 bases and the J segment 18 bases; nucleotides outside the gene matches: 12. The CDR3 protein is CASSETGQGVRYPHF. The CDR3 DNA is TGTGCCAGCAGTGAAACGGGACAGGGGGTGAGGTATCCCCACTTT.

This clone was detected once. The rearrangement uses TRBV7-2 and TRBJ2-5; no firm D call. Per the germline V gene, CDR1 is SGHTA and CDR2 is FQGNSA. V was pared by 2 bases and J by 4 bases, with 8 bases between. This CDR3 spans 13 amino acids. CDR3 bases: TGTGCCAGCAGCTTAAGACACCTAGAGACCCAGTACTTC. This translates into CASSLRHLETQYF. Full variable domain (rest looked up from reference TRBV7-2 and TRBJ2-5): GAGVSQSPSNKVTEKGKDVELRCDPISGHTALYWYRQSLGQGLEFLIYFQGNSAPDKSGLPSDRFSAERTGGSVSTLTIQRTQQEDSAVYLCASSLRHLETQYFGPGTRLLVL.

The chain recombines TRBV29-1 with TRBJ1-2, with 8 positions matching TRBD1. Germline V lookup: CDR1 SQVTM, CDR2 ANQGSEA. The CDR3 sequence is 18 residues long. V was clipped by 2 bases and J by 2 bases; unmatched bases: 16. The CDR3 protein is CSVEPLPGRGQGNYGYTF. CDR3 DNA: TGCAGCGTTGAACCGCTTCCCGGCAGGGGGCAAGGCAACTATGGCTACACCTTC. Combining the CDR3 with reference TRBV29-1 and TRBJ1-2 gives the whole variable domain SAVISQKPSRDICQRGTSLTIQCQVDSQVTMMFWYRQQPGQSLTLIATANQGSEATYESGFVIDKFPISRPNLTFSTLTVSNMSPEDSSIYLCSVEPLPGRGQGNYGYTFGSGTRLTVV.

This chain uses TRBV18 with TRBJ2-7; D tentatively reads TRBD1 or TRBD2 (5 bases each). Per germline, CDR1 KGHSH and CDR2 LQKENI. Trimming left V 5 bases short and J 3 bases short, with 14 bases between. The CDR3 is 14 amino acids. CDR3 in DNA: TGTGCCAGCTCAACCGGGACGGCCTTCTACGAGCAGTACTTC. It specifies CASSTGTAFYEQYF.

V is TRBV6-5 and J is TRBJ1-2; no definite D call. Germline CDR1 is MNHEY and CDR2 is SVGAGI. V lost 8 bases and J lost 4, with 17 bases in between. CDR3 length equals 14 residues. The CDR3 region is CASPQASLPYGYTF. The CDR3 DNA reads TGTGCCAGCCCGCAAGCAAGCCTCCCCTATGGCTACACCTTC.

This rearrangement joins TRBV10-3 to TRBJ1-4, with a weak D call TRBD1 (5 bases). Germline V gene sequence: CDR1 ENHRY, CDR2 SYGVKD. The CDR3 has 14 residues. V lost 0 bases and J 7 bases, leaving 9 bases between the germline ends. CDR3 bases: TGTGCCATCAGTGAGTCAGGGGAGAGTGAAAAACTGTTTTTT. Translating gives CAISESGESEKLFF.

The DNA for the CDR3 is TGTGCCAGCAGTTCCCGGTTATACAATGAGCAGTTCTTC. Its translation: CASSSRLYNEQFF. The V and J genes are TRBV6-2 or TRBV6-3 and TRBJ2-1, with unresolved D. CDR3 size: 13 residues. CDR1 and CDR2 (germline): MNHEY, SVGEGT. V was pared by 4 bases and J by 4 bases, with 8 bases between.

The chain carries TRBV6-5 and TRBJ2-5, with D perhaps matching TRBD2 (6 bases). CDR3 size: 13 residues. Trimming left V 6 bases short and J 1 base short, with 9 bases between. The germline gives CDR1 MNHEY, CDR2 SVGAGI. CDR3 in amino acids: CASRPAGQETQYF. The CDR3 coding sequence is TGTGCCAGCAGGCCAGCGGGCCAAGAGACCCAGTACTTC.

This clone has a handful of counts. The J gene is TRBJ1-5, the V gene TRBV7-8, with D unclear. The CDR3 extends over 13 amino acids. Germline V gene sequence: CDR1 SGHVS, CDR2 FQNEAQ. V was cut by 4 bases and J by 4 bases, with 8 bases left in between. The CDR3 bases are TGTGCCAGCAGCTACGGTGGGAATCAGCCCCAGCATTTT. It translates to CASSYGGNQPQHF.

This sequence joins TRBV9 and TRBJ2-2, with 7 bases fitting TRBD1. J lost 4 bases, V lost 6 bases, and 6 bases had no gene match. This CDR3 contains 14 residues. The germline CDR1 and CDR2 sequences are SGDLS and YYNGEE. In nucleotides, the CDR3 is TGTGCCAGCAACAGACAGGGTGGCACCGGGGAGCTGTTTTTT. It is translated as CASNRQGGTGELFF.

V is TRBV10-3 and J is TRBJ2-2, with a weak D call TRBD2 (5 bases). Per the germline V gene, CDR1 is ENHRY and CDR2 is SYGVKD. CDR3 length equals 15 residues. Trimming shortened V by 5 bases and J by 3 bases, and 13 bases separated the two germline ends. The CDR3, as DNA: TGTGCCATCAGTTCACTAGGACGGGACACCGGGGAGCTGTTTTTT. Protein: CAISSLGRDTGELFF.

This chain joins TRBV4-2 and TRBJ1-5; the D gene is possibly TRBD1 (5 bases). V gave up 0 bases and J gave up 2 bases, with 17 bases separating them. Germline V gives CDR1 LGHNA, CDR2 YNFKEQ. This CDR3 has 18 residues. The CDR3 sequence: CASSQDFGQGIGNQPQHF. DNA of the CDR3: TGTGCCAGCAGCCAAGATTTCGGCCAGGGAATCGGCAATCAGCCCCAGCATTTT.

This chain connects TRBV15 to TRBJ2-5, with D unclear. The CDR3 runs 14 residues. V dropped 0 bases and J dropped 2 bases, with 7 bases sitting between them. Looked up from germline, CDR1 is LNHNV and CDR2 is YYDKDF (reference sequence). CDR3 protein: CATSRDKTQETQYF. The CDR3, as DNA: TGTGCCACCAGCAGAGATAAGACTCAAGAGACCCAGTACTTC.

The gene calls are TRBV7-8 and TRBJ2-1, with 8 bases identical to TRBD2. Germline V gene sequence: CDR1 SGHVS, CDR2 FQNEAQ. Trimming took 5 bases from V and 0 from J; bases not matched to a gene: 6. The CDR3 runs 16 residues. CDR3 residues: CASSTLSGSSYNEQFF. The CDR3 DNA reads as TGTGCCAGCAGCACATTAAGCGGGAGCTCCTACAATGAGCAGTTCTTC.

The J gene is TRBJ2-7, the V gene TRBV5-1; 10 nucleotides align to TRBD2. V was pared by 4 bases and J by 0 bases, with 4 bases of the junction left unmatched. Germline values: CDR1 SGHRS, CDR2 YFSETQ. The CDR3 runs 15 residues. The CDR3 spells CASSELAGYSYEQYF. The CDR3 coding sequence is TGCGCCAGCAGCGAACTAGCGGGGTACTCCTACGAGCAGTACTTC.

The chain employs TRBV6-2 or TRBV6-3 and TRBJ1-5; 11 nucleotides agree with TRBD1. CDR3 length: 17 residues. Germline trimming cut 0 bases from V and 7 bases from J; bases unmatched to any gene: 8. Germline V gene lookup returns CDR1 MNHEY and CDR2 SVGEGT. CDR3 residues: CASSYSSPGTGGQPQHF. CDR3 in DNA: TGTGCCAGCAGTTACTCCTCCCCCGGGACAGGGGGACAGCCCCAGCATTTT.

CDR3 bases: TGCGCCAGCAGCCTGACGGTTTCTGGAAACACCATATATTTT. This sequence encodes CASSLTVSGNTIYF. J is TRBJ1-3 and V is TRBV4-1; no reliable D call. Looked up from germline, CDR1 is MGHRA and CDR2 is YSYEKL. Trimming took off 4 bases at V and 1 base at J, with 8 bases between the two ends. This CDR3 region has 14 residues.